This TCR beta chain was profiled in a study of human T cells and chemical hapten exposure. One entry per CDR3 protein results from TCRdb running MiXCR on the RACE reads. The table has 35,000 to 40,000 distinct CDR3 sequences, roughly 12% seen once. As for time point: pre-sensitization, week 0. The treatment denotes: therapeutic diphenylcyclopropenone sensitization with weekly scalp DPC. The template was total RNA from unfractionated whole blood. This CDR3 has 15 amino acids. J gave up 9 bases and V 10 bases, and 13 bases lay outside the gene matches. Per germline, CDR1 WSHSY and CDR2 SAAADI. The chain has TRBV10-2 and TRBJ2-1, with 12 bases aligning to TRBD2. The clonotype was recovered from a woman in her thirties or forties with alopecia areata. Some clones in this sample may be carry-over from other donors' samples. Material: whole blood, obtained in connection with sensitization to the hapten diphenylcyclopropenone (DPC). The CDR3 here is CATGLAGPSGTEQFF. CDR3 nucleotides: TGCGCCACGGGACTAGCGGGCCCTTCCGGGACTGAGCAGTTCTTC.